This T cell receptor beta chain was found in a study of blood T cells in healthy people across ages. Primers used in a second PCR of about 7 to 12 cycles were a sample-barcoded 5' primer and a J-beta primer mix. TCRdb redid the calling of the 5' RACE reads with MiXCR, one entry per CDR3 protein. The sample lists about 1.6 million distinct CDR3 sequences, around 35% occurring once. Isolation yielded PBMCs, at least 6.5 million per sample, in every case. Study-level points and caveats: A roughly linear age-dependent decrease characterized TCR beta diversity per million T cells.

Trimming pared 4 bases from V and 3 bases from J, leaving 16 bases between. The CDR3 covers 15 residues. Germline V gives CDR1 SGHDN, CDR2 FVKESK. Concerning this clonotype itself: Antigen: not known.

What was sequenced was blood. The TCR comes from a woman under 40 in good health. V gene TRBV14 combines with J gene TRBJ2-7, with D possibly being TRBD2 (6 bases). DNA of the CDR3: TGTGCCAGCAGCCGACGGGACTCTAGCTACTACGAGCAGTACTTC. Translation: CASSRRDSSYYEQYF. Together with reference TRBV14 and TRBJ2-7, the CDR3 gives the full variable domain: EAGVTQFPSHSVIEKGQTVTLRCDPISGHDNLYWYRRVMGKEIKFLLHFVKESKQDESGMPNNRFLAERTGGTYSTLKVQPAELEDSGVYFCASSRRDSSYYEQYFGPGTRLTVT.